This entry lists 2 T cell receptor beta chains sequenced from one sample in a study of cytomegalovirus exposure and HLA in healthy donors. The method was immunoSEQ multiplex PCR; TCRdb's version includes in-frame clones alone and lacks a portion of them. The repertoire has roughly 130,000 clones, 85% to 90% of them found once; the top ten carry approximately 1.5%. Sequencing was carried out using PBMCs. These receptors came from a man aged 25-45 years in good health and CMV-seronegative.

This clone appeared a single time. This chain joins TRBV5-1 and TRBJ1-3; possibly TRBD1 for D (6 bases). V was trimmed by 6 bases and J by 0 bases, leaving 10 bases between them. Per the germline V gene, CDR1 is SGHRS and CDR2 is YFSETQ. The CDR3 is 14 residues long. This CDR3 reads CASMGASSGNTIYF. DNA for the CDR3: TGCGCCAGCATGGGGGCCAGCTCTGGAAACACCATATATTTT. The variable domain in full, completed from reference TRBV5-1 and TRBJ1-3, reads KAGVTQTPRYLIKTRGQQVTLSCSPISGHRSVSWYQQTPGQGLQFLFEYFSETQRNKGNFPGRFSGRQFSNSRSEMNVSTLELGDSALYLCASMGASSGNTIYFGEGSWLTVV.

Only a few counts were recorded for this clone. CDR3: CASSQPKGVGKCTF. CDR3 coding DNA: TGTGCCAGCAGCCAGCCTAAGGGTGTCGGGAAGTGCACCTTC. The chain uses TRBV5-6 and TRBJ1-2, with no clear D. The CDR3 sequence is 14 residues long. Germline V gene data show CDR1 as SGHDT and CDR2 as YYEEEE. The ends were cut back, 4 bases at V and 13 bases at J, with 23 bases in the middle.